This is a list of T cell receptor beta chains from one sample in a study of STAT5B mutations in CD4+ large granular lymphocyte leukemia. The assay was immunoSEQ multiplex PCR, and TCRdb's table has in-frame clones only and misses some. The sample consists of tens of thousands of clones, around four fifths of them appearing once. Input material: CD4+ T cells from blood buffy coats. All receptors come from a human donor in good health. Both conserved end residues are part of each CDR3. Fields, in order: clone size, J gene, V gene, D gene, CDR3 protein, CDR3 DNA. A D gene is named only where the DNA matches it firmly. The size field is filled for only some rows; it gives once, few, many or a size class.

NA,TRBJ2-2,TRBV11-2,TRBD2,CASSFRLAFTGELFF,TGTGCCAGCAGCTTCAGACTAGCGTTCACCGGGGAGCTGTTTTTT
NA,TRBJ2-1,TRBV18,TRBD1,CASSPPNRGIEQFF,TGTGCCAGCTCACCACCCAACAGGGGGATTGAGCAGTTCTTC
NA,TRBJ2-5,TRBV15,TRBD1,CATSMDRGRETQYF,TGTGCCACCAGCATGGACAGGGGGCGAGAGACCCAGTACTTC
once,TRBJ2-2,TRBV19,NA,CASREGPNTGELFF,TGTGCCAGTAGGGAGGGGCCGAACACCGGGGAGCTGTTTTTT
NA,TRBJ2-7,TRBV2,NA,CASRLGSYEQYF,TGTGCCAGCCGACTCGGCTCCTACGAGCAGTACTTC
few,TRBJ1-2,TRBV29-1,NA,CSVVVPLQGSGYTF,TGCAGCGTTGTAGTGCCCTTGCAAGGGAGTGGCTACACCTTC
NA,TRBJ2-1,TRBV11-2,NA,CASSSSNEQFF,TGTGCCAGCAGCTCCTCTAATGAGCAGTTCTTC
NA,TRBJ2-3,TRBV19,NA,CASSTAGSSTDTQYF,TGTGCCAGTAGTACGGCGGGGTCTAGCACAGATACGCAGTATTTT
NA,TRBJ1-6,TRBV6-5,NA,CASRGGNYNSPLHF,TGTGCCAGCAGAGGGGGGAACTATAATTCACCCCTCCACTTT
NA,TRBJ1-4,TRBV10-3,NA,CAISESGLNEKLFF,TGTGCCATCAGTGAGTCAGGGCTTAATGAAAAACTGTTTTTT
NA,TRBJ2-1,TRBV10-3,NA,CAISEPRGLTGGVVNEQFF,TGTGCCATCAGTGAGCCCCGGGGTCTAACGGGGGGCGTAGTAAATGAGCAGTTCTTC
NA,TRBJ2-3,TRBV7-2,TRBD2,CASIKAGGPRTDTQYF,TGTGCCAGCATCAAAGCGGGGGGGCCACGCACAGATACGCAGTATTTT